This T cell receptor beta chain was recorded in a study of T cells in Graves' hyperthyroidism and ophthalmopathy (dated by TCRdb to the late 2010s). In terms of the full investigation: Peripheral blood was sampled at the time of initial diagnosis, prior to any treatment. To identify distinguishing TCR V-J signatures, a discovery cohort of roughly 100 patients was used, comprising 43 with Graves' ophthalmopathy and around 60 with stable Graves' hyperthyroidism. Whether ophthalmopathy could be predicted prospectively was tested in an independent validation cohort made up of roughly 20 hyperthyroidism patients plus 17 patients who later progressed to ophthalmopathy. The roughly 90 discovery patients were divided at random into training and test sets in a 7:3 ratio. Thyroid tissue and blood T-cell repertoires from six Graves' hyperthyroidism patients were also compared in the study. After sampling, hyperthyroidism patients received methimazole starting at 30 mg daily, and ophthalmopathy patients received high-dose intravenous methylprednisolone. According to the paper, TCR Vbeta CDR3 sequencing was carried out on approximately 140 peripheral blood samples, which came from fewer than 50 ophthalmopathy, approximately 78 hyperthyroidism and some 17 progressor patients. Broader findings and caveats from the paper: Sample size was not statistically predetermined, and investigators were not blinded to group allocation. Ophthalmopathy was separated from stable hyperthyroidism by a 13 V-J signature model, with 85% to 90% sensitivity and approximately 84% specificity obtained in cross-validation and 80%/75% obtained in testing. Most expanded thyroid clonotypes (frequency above 0.001) were also detected in blood, suggesting blood repertoires may reflect thyroid immune responses. During validation, the model predicted progression to ophthalmopathy a median of roughly six months ahead of onset, with approximately 71% sensitivity and around 73% specificity.

The TCR beta CDR3 regions were amplified from RNA transcripts. A first-round RT-PCR of the TCR CDR3 used the HTBI primer set with the Qiagen OneStep RT-PCR kit. A second multiplex PCR round built the libraries, followed by size selection and purification. Paired-end sequencing of the libraries was performed with 100 bp reads on an Illumina HiSeq2000. In the paper's pipeline: SOAPnuke was used to process the raw data, throwing out any read that contained adapters or uncalled bases, had a mean Phred below 15, or lacked an exact constant-primer or identifier match. High-quality paired reads were merged with COPE v1.2.5, and unique nucleotide sequences were defined as clonotypes. MiTCR v1.1 was used to align clonotypes to the IMGT TRBV, TRBD and TRBJ reference segments. The analysis included only V-J combinations with a frequency above 0.0001, which together covered approximately 99% of the repertoires. The TCS score was defined as the ratio of F50 (clonal expansion) to E x V (chaos), calculated using BLOSUM62-based TCRdist between CDR3 peptides within each V-J. Welch's t-statistics and random forest reduced 500 to 550 V-J features to 13, which were used in a naive Bayes classifier (R e1071). TCRdb reran the public reads through fastp at Q25 and MiXCR, keeping productive beta chains. Each CDR3 protein gets just one entry, which takes the most common genes and DNA from the rows behind it. In this record, the V and J calls reflect TCRdb's handling and not the investigators' own analysis. Recorded for this sample are roughly 200,000 distinct CDR3 sequences; roughly 18% of them occurred a single time. The ten biggest clones cover around two fifths of the sample.

Stable Graves' hyperthyroidism was defined as no progression to ophthalmopathy during 18 months of follow-up. The hyperthyroidism patients were between 18 and 65 years old and newly diagnosed, with a disease duration of less than 2 months. The study excluded patients with uncontrolled infections, other autoimmune diseases, pregnancy or lactation. Diagnoses relied on clinical symptoms, serum thyroxine and TRAb, thyroid ultrasound and orbital computed tomography. PBMCs were isolated from approximately 10 ml of fresh peripheral blood by Ficoll-Paque density gradient centrifugation. Trizol reagent was used to extract total RNA, and RNA quality was then checked on an Agilent 2100 Bioanalyzer. This clonotype was observed a handful of times. Its antigen specificity is not known. Base qualities are not provided; no much larger clone lies one nucleotide away. The CDR3 numbers 16 residues from cysteine through phenylalanine. Here the CDR3 DNA is all that survives: 48 bases in frame from base 1. Unmatched junction bases come to 5, with V trimmed by 4 bases and J by 2 bases.

Recombination connected TRBV12-3 or TRBV12-4 to TRBJ2-1, with 10 bases matching TRBD2. The receptor was derived from a man between 35 and 55 years old with Graves' hyperthyroidism. Sequenced sample: blood. DNA sequence: TGTGCCAGCAGTTCACACAGCGGGGGGGCCTACAATGAGCAGTTCTTC. Translated, this is CASSSHSGGAYNEQFF.